The clone carrying this T cell receptor (beta chain) has only a few counts. The antigen remains undetermined. This sample was taken from a study of T-cell memory formation after mild COVID-19. Study context: In these data, TCR clusters were largely donor specific.

TCR alpha and TCR beta cDNA libraries carrying sample barcodes and UMIs were produced by 5'RACE using constant-segment primers. MiXCR was run by TCRdb on the 5' RACE reads, yielding one entry per CDR3 protein. The repertoire holds 150,000 to 200,000 distinct CDR3 sequences, with roughly 15% as singletons. Regarding the study as a whole: CD8+ contracting clones occupied EMRA, while CD4+ ones occupied mainly CM and EM.

J lost 0 bases, V lost 5 bases, and 7 bases had no gene match. The CDR3 has 18 amino acids. Per germline, CDR1 SGHTA and CDR2 FQGNSA. Specimen: PBMCs or a T cell subset sorted from them (not recorded which). The chain employs TRBV7-2 and TRBJ2-2; TRBD2 aligns across 12 bases. This clonotype was sampled from an adult woman who had mild COVID-19 (a few samples of this study predate the infection). Cell type and time point are not known. CDR3 loop: CASSLLLAGGPNTGELFF. As DNA, the CDR3 is TGTGCCAGCAGCCTACTTCTAGCGGGAGGGCCGAACACCGGGGAGCTGTTTTTT.